These 25 T cell receptor beta chains originate from one sample sequenced in a study of shared clonotypes between healthy human individuals. Clones were read by immunoSEQ multiplex PCR, and TCRdb kept only the in-frame ones, dropping some. The repertoire holds approximately 97,000 clones, under 70% seen once, with less than 50% in the top ten. What was sequenced was memory CD8+ T cells sorted from blood. Subset specified: CD45RO+ cells pooled with CCR7-negative TemRA cells. The receptors stem from a man younger than 45 in good health.

The V call is TRBV5-1, the J call TRBJ2-2; 11 nucleotides line up with TRBD2. The CDR3 spans 16 residues. J gave up 1 base and V 4 bases, and 3 bases lay outside the gene matches. CDR1 is SGHRS, CDR2 YFSETQ, per germline. CDR3 region: CASSGGLAGNTGELFF. CDR3 nucleotide sequence: TGCGCCAGCAGCGGTGGACTAGCGGGGAACACCGGGGAGCTGTTTTTT.

This clone was counted at least ten times. The chain links TRBV27 to TRBJ2-7; possible D gene TRBD2, 5 bases. CDR1 and CDR2 (germline): MNHEY, SMNVEV (reference sequence). The CDR3 covers 14 residues. The V gene lost 6 bases and the J gene lost 2 bases, with 14 bases spanning the gap. The CDR3 DNA reads as TGTGCCAGCAGCCGAGGGAGTACCCCCTACGAGCAGTACTTC. It is translated as CASSRGSTPYEQYF.

This clone appeared a single time. This may come from a read error, since a much larger clone is one base off. Other DNA sequences of this sample code for an identical CDR3. The rearrangement joins TRBV27 to TRBJ2-7; D not certain. Germline CDR1 and CDR2: MNHEY and SMNVEV (reference sequence). The CDR3 consists of 11 residues. V was trimmed by 4 bases and J by 3 bases, leaving 4 bases between them. The CDR3 sequence: CASSSYYEQYF. The CDR3 nucleotides are TGTGCCAGCAGTTCCTACTACGAGCAGTACTTC.

The chain has TRBV19 and TRBJ2-7; tentative D call: TRBD1 (6 bases). V dropped 10 bases and J dropped 0 bases, with 13 bases sitting between them. Germline V CDR1 and CDR2: LNHDA, SQIVND (reference sequence). The CDR3 is made up of 13 amino acids. Here the CDR3 reads CAISPGVSYEQYF. In DNA form, the CDR3 reads TGTGCCATCTCACCAGGGGTCTCCTACGAGCAGTACTTC.

This clone occurred once. The rearrangement joins TRBV20-1 to TRBJ2-4, with TRBD2 matching over 7 bases. The V gene end was trimmed by 3 bases and the J gene end by 10 bases; junction bases not matched to a gene: 0. CDR1 and CDR2 from the germline V gene are DFQATT and SNEGSKA (reference sequence). CDR3 length equals 10 residues. This chain's CDR3 is CSASGGIQYF. The CDR3, as DNA: TGCAGTGCTAGCGGGGGGATTCAGTACTTC.

This clone was found many times. This chain connects TRBV7-6 to TRBJ2-1, with no clear D. The germline V gene encodes CDR1 SGHVS and CDR2 FNYEAQ. The CDR3 is made up of 16 amino acids. V dropped 1 base and J dropped 3 bases, with 13 bases sitting between them. Written as DNA, the CDR3 is TGTGCCAGCAGCTTAGTGGGGAACCAACTCTACAATGAGCAGTTCTTC. Its protein product is CASSLVGNQLYNEQFF.

This chain uses TRBV27 with TRBJ2-7, with TRBD2 identical over 11 bases. V gave up 2 bases and J gave up 2 bases; unmatched junction bases: 2. CDR1 is MNHEY, CDR2 SMNVEV, per germline (reference sequence). This CDR3 has 15 residues. The CDR3 nucleotides are TGTGCCAGCAGTTTAGGGACTAGCGGTGCCTACGAGCAGTACTTC. Translated: CASSLGTSGAYEQYF.

V usage is TRBV29-1 and J usage is TRBJ2-7; D may be TRBD2 (5 bases). This CDR3 comprises 11 residues. Trimming shortened V by 7 bases and J by 3 bases, and 10 bases separated the two germline ends. Germline CDR1 is SQVTM and CDR2 is ANQGSEA. The CDR3 DNA reads TGCAGCGCTGGGGAGCTCTACGAGCAGTACTTC. Protein product: CSAGELYEQYF.

This rearrangement joins TRBV7-9 to TRBJ2-1, with no clear D. Germline loops: CDR1 SEHNR, CDR2 FQNEAQ (reference sequence). The CDR3 has 15 residues. The V gene lost 1 base and the J gene lost 6 bases, with 13 bases spanning the gap. The CDR3 DNA reads as TGTGCCAGCAGCTTAGATGGTGGGCCAACCAATGAGCAGTTCTTC. Protein: CASSLDGGPTNEQFF.

The chain recombines TRBV27 with TRBJ2-7, with 14 bases matching TRBD2. Germline V gene lookup returns CDR1 MNHEY and CDR2 SMNVEV (reference sequence). Trimming at V came to 5 bases and at J to 2 bases, leaving 17 bases not matched to a gene. CDR3 length: 20 residues. The CDR3 DNA follows: TGTGCCAGCAGTACAATTATTGGGACTAGCGGGAGCCTTGCCGCCTACGAGCAGTACTTC. This sequence encodes CASSTIIGTSGSLAAYEQYF.

The chain couples TRBV28 to TRBJ1-5; D is ambiguous. V lost 0 bases and J 8 bases, leaving 11 bases between the germline ends. This CDR3 contains 14 residues. Germline lookup yields CDR1 MDHEN and CDR2 SYDVKM. CDR3 residues: CASSLWMGLEPQHF. The CDR3 nucleotides read TGTGCCAGCAGTTTATGGATGGGTTTGGAGCCCCAGCATTTT.

This clone was picked up a small number of times. The V call is TRBV6-1, the J call TRBJ2-7, with TRBD1 identical over 7 bases. The J segment lost 3 bases and the V segment lost 3 bases, leaving 17 bases of the junction unmatched. The CDR3 covers 18 residues. CDR1 MNHNS and CDR2 SASEGT come from the germline V gene. The CDR3 sequence: CASSELGTAQGPYYEQYF. The CDR3 DNA is TGTGCCAGCAGTGAGCTCGGGACAGCCCAGGGACCATACTACGAGCAGTACTTC.

This clone was detected a few times. The V call is TRBV4-1, the J call TRBJ2-7, with 7 bases fitting TRBD1. The CDR3 covers 15 residues. CDR1 and CDR2 from the germline V gene are MGHRA and YSYEKL. With V trimmed by 1 base and J by 4 bases, 7 bases remained unmatched. CDR3 sequence reads: CASSQVTRGPYEQYF. CDR3 nucleotides: TGCGCCAGCAGCCAAGTCACTAGGGGGCCGTACGAGCAGTACTTC.

The chain employs TRBV13 and TRBJ1-1; D unresolved. Deletions cut 4 bases from V and 3 bases from J, with 9 bases between. The germline V gene encodes CDR1 PRHDT and CDR2 FYEKMQ (reference sequence). The CDR3 loop spans 13 amino acids. The CDR3 DNA sequence: TGTGCCAGCAGCTGGATGTCGGACACTGAAGCTTTCTTT. It yields the protein CASSWMSDTEAFF.

This chain joins TRBV27 and TRBJ2-7; TRBD1 aligns across 7 bases. The CDR3 loop spans 15 amino acids. J was trimmed by 0 bases and V by 5 bases; bases with no gene match: 7. From germline, CDR1 is MNHEY and CDR2 SMNVEV (reference sequence). Written as DNA, the CDR3 is TGTGCCAGCAGTCACGGACAGGACGACTCCTACGAGCAGTACTTC. This gives the protein CASSHGQDDSYEQYF.

This clone was found a few times. The V and J genes are TRBV28 and TRBJ1-1; D is perhaps TRBD1 (6 bases). Trimming pared 8 bases from V and 6 bases from J, leaving 7 bases between. CDR1 is MDHEN, CDR2 SYDVKM, per germline. This CDR3 comprises 10 residues. Written as DNA, the CDR3 is TGTGCCAGCCAGGGGCCTGAAGCTTTCTTT. It encodes CASQGPEAFF.

Many counts were recorded for this clone. The same CDR3 can be traced to other DNA sequences in this sample. The chain joins TRBV7-9 to TRBJ2-1, with D possibly matching TRBD2 (7 bases). This CDR3 spans 15 amino acids. The V gene lost 5 bases and the J gene lost 6 bases, with 17 bases spanning the gap. Germline V CDR1 and CDR2: SEHNR, FQNEAQ (reference sequence). CDR3 DNA: TGTGCCAGCAGCCCACGGGGAGGGGGGACCAATGAGCAGTTCTTC. This encodes CASSPRGGGTNEQFF.

J is TRBJ2-2 and V is TRBV28; 9 bases map to TRBD1. Losses at the gene ends were 2 bases for V and 5 bases for J; bases not matched to a gene: 6. The CDR3 covers 16 residues. The germline V gene has CDR1 MDHEN and CDR2 SYDVKM. The CDR3 nucleotides read TGTGCCAGCAGTTTAAGGGACAGGGCCGTGACCGGGGAGCTGTTTTTT. Translated: CASSLRDRAVTGELFF.

Here the CDR3 reads CASSGTGGTEAFF. For the CDR3, the DNA is TGTGCCAGCAGTGGGACAGGGGGAACTGAAGCTTTCTTT. The chain employs TRBV6-6 and TRBJ1-1; 11 bases are a match to TRBD1. Germline-derived CDR1 and CDR2 are MNHNY and SVGAGI (reference sequence). The CDR3 totals 13 residues. The ends lost 5 bases at V and 5 bases at J; junction bases unmatched: 1.

The genes are TRBV11-2 and TRBJ1-2, with D possibly TRBD1 on 6 matching bases. Germline V gives CDR1 SGHAT, CDR2 FQNNGV. The V and J ends lost 5 bases and 5 bases respectively, with 18 bases between them. The CDR3 spans 15 residues. In DNA, the CDR3 is TGTGCCAGCAGCCGCGGACACGGACAGAGGTATGGCTACACCTTC. This gives the protein CASSRGHGQRYGYTF.

The chain has TRBV7-3 and TRBJ2-1, with unresolved D. V was cut by 1 base and J by 6 bases, with 10 bases left in between. The CDR3 sequence is 14 residues long. The germline V gene has CDR1 SGHTA and CDR2 FQGTGA. The CDR3 reads CASSLIVGSNEQFF. CDR3 DNA: TGTGCCAGCAGCTTAATAGTCGGGTCCAATGAGCAGTTCTTC. The full variable domain, completed using reference TRBV7-3 and TRBJ2-1, is GAGVSQTPSNKVTEKGKYVELRCDPISGHTALYWYRQSLGQGPEFLIYFQGTGAADDSGLPNDRFFAVRPEGSVSTLKIQRTERGDSAVYLCASSLIVGSNEQFFGPGTRLTVL.

This clone showed up just once. Written as DNA, the CDR3 is TGCGCCAGCAGCCCGTCGGGACCATCCCAAGAGACCCAGTACTTC. It encodes CASSPSGPSQETQYF. The chain recombines TRBV4-1 with TRBJ2-5, with D perhaps TRBD1 or TRBD2 (5 bases each). Trimming took off 4 bases at V and 1 base at J, with 13 bases between the two ends. The germline V gene has CDR1 MGHRA and CDR2 YSYEKL. The CDR3 runs 15 residues.

V gene TRBV7-9 combines with J gene TRBJ1-1, with D uncertain. The V gene lost 1 base and the J gene lost 2 bases, with 11 bases spanning the gap. The germline gives CDR1 SEHNR, CDR2 FQNEAQ (reference sequence). CDR3 length equals 15 residues. The CDR3 loop is CASSLDEGTNTEAFF. CDR3 nucleotides: TGTGCCAGCAGCTTAGACGAGGGAACCAACACTGAAGCTTTCTTT.

This rearrangement joins TRBV5-4 to TRBJ2-5, with D perhaps matching TRBD2 (6 bases). Germline CDR1 is SGHNT and CDR2 is YYREEE (reference sequence). The CDR3 spans 12 residues. V was cut by 4 bases and J by 5 bases, with 9 bases left in between. Written as DNA, the CDR3 is TGTGCCAGCAGCCCGGAGGGGGAGACCCAGTACTTC. Translated: CASSPEGETQYF.

The chain recombines TRBV18 with TRBJ2-7, with a tentative D call TRBD2 (6 bases). This CDR3 has 15 amino acids. Deletions cut 2 bases from V and 5 bases from J, with 16 bases between. Germline CDR1 is KGHSH and CDR2 is LQKENI. CDR3 DNA: TGTGCCAGCTCACCAGGGTTCCCGGGAGTGAACGAGCAGTACTTC. This encodes CASSPGFPGVNEQYF.